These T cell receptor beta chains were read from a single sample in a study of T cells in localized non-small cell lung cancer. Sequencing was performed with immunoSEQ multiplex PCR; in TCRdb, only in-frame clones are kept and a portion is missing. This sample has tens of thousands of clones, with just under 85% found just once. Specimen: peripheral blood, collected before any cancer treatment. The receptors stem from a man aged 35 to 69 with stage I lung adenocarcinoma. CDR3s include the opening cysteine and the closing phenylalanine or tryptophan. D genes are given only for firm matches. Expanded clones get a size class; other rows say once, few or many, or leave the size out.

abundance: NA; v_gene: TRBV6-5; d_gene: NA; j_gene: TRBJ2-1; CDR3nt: TGTGCCAGCAGTACCCCGGGTGAGCAGTTCTTC; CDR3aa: CASSTPGEQFF
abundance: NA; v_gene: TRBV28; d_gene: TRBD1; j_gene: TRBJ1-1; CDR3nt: TGTGCCAGCAGTTCGACAGGGCTAATGAACACTGAAGCTTTCTTT; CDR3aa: CASSSTGLMNTEAFF
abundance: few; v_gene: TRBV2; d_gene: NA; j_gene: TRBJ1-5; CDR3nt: TGTGCCAGCGGCGACCCAGGCAGGGGTCAGCCCCAGCATTTT; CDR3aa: CASGDPGRGQPQHF
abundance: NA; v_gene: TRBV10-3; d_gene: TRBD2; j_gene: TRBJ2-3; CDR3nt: TGTGCCATCAGTAAGAGCGGGGGGACTAGCACAGATACGCAGTATTTT; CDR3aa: CAISKSGGTSTDTQYF
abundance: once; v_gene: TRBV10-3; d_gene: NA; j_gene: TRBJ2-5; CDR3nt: TGTGCCACCATGGGTGGGCTAGCTGTGGAGGAGACCCAGTACTTC; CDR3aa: CATMGGLAVEETQYF
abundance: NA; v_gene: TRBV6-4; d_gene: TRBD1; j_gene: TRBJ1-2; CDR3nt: TGTGCCAGCAGTGACTCAGGGACAGGGGGACCTGGACGTGGCTACACCTTC; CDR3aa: CASSDSGTGGPGRGYTF
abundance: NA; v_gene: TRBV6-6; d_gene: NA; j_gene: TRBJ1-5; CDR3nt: TGTGCCAGCAGTATTGGGGGCAATCAGCCCCAGCATTTT; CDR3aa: CASSIGGNQPQHF
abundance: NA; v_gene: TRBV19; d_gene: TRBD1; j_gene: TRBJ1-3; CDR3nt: TGTGCCAAATTTAGGACAGGGGGCGCATCAGGAAACACCATATATTTT; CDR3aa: CAKFRTGGASGNTIYF
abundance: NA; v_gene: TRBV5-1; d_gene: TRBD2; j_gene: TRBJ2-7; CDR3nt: TGCGCCAGCAGCTTACCGGGACTAGAGGCCTACGAGCAGTACTTC; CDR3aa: CASSLPGLEAYEQYF
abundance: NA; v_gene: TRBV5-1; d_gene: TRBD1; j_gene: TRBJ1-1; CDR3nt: TGCGCCAGCAGCTTACAGGGGACTGAAGCTTTCTTT; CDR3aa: CASSLQGTEAFF